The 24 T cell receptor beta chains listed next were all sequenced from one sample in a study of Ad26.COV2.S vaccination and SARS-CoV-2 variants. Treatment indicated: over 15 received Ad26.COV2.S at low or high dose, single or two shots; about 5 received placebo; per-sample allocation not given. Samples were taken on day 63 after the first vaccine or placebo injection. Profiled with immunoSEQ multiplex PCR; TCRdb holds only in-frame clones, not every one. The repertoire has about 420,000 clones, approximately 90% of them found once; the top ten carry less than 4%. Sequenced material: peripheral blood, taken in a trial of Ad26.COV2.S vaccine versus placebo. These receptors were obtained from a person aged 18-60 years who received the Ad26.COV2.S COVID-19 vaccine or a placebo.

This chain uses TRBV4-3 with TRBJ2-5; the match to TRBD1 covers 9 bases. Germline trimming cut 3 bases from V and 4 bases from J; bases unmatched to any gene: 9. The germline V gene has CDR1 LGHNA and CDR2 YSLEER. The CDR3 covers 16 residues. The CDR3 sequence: CASSHGQGSSGETQYF. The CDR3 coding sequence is TGCGCCAGCAGCCACGGACAGGGGTCGTCAGGAGAGACCCAGTACTTC.

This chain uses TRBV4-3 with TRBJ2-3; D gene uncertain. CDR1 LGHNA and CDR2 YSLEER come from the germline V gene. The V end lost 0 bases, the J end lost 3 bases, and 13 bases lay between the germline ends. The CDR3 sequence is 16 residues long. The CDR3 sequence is CASSQDSPSGTDTQYF. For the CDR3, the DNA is TGCGCCAGCAGCCAAGATTCTCCCTCCGGGACAGATACGCAGTATTTT.

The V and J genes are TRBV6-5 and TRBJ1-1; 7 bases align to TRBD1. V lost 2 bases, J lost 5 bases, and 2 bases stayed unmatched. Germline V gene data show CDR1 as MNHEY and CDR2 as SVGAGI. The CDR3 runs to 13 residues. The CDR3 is CASSYRGLTEAFF. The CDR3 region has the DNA TGTGCCAGCAGTTACAGGGGGCTAACTGAAGCTTTCTTT.

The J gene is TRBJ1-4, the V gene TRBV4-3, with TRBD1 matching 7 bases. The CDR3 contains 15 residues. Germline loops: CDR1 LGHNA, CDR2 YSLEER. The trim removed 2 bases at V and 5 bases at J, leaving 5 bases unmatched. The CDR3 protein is CASSQWTGNNEKLFF. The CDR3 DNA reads TGCGCCAGCAGCCAATGGACAGGAAACAATGAAAAACTGTTTTTT.

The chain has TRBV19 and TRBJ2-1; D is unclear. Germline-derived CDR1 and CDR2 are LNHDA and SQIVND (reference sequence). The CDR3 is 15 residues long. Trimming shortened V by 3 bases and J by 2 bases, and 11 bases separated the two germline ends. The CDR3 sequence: CASSMNPPTYNEQFF. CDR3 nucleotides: TGTGCCAGTAGTATGAACCCCCCGACCTACAATGAGCAGTTCTTC.

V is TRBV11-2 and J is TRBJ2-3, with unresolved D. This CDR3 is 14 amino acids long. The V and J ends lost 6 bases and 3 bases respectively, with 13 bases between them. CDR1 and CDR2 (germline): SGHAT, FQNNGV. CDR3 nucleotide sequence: TGTGCCAGCAGGATTGGGTCGGTGACAGATACGCAGTATTTT. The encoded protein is CASRIGSVTDTQYF.

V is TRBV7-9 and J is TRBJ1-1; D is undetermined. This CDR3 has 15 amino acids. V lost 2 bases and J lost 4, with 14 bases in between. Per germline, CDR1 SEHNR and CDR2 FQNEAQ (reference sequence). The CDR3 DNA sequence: TGTGCCAGCAGCTTATTAGGGTCCATGGGCACTGAAGCTTTCTTT. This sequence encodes CASSLLGSMGTEAFF.

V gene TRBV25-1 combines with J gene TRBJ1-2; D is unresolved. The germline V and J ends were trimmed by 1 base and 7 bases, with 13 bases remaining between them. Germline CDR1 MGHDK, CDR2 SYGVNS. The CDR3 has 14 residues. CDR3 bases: TGTGCCAGCAGTGAATCCCCGGCCTGGTTTGGCTACACCTTC. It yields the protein CASSESPAWFGYTF.

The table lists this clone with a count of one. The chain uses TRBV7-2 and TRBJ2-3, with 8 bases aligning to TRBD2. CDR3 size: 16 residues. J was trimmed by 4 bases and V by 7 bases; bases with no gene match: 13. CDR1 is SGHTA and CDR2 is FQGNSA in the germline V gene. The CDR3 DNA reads TGTGCCAGCACCCCAGGACTAGCAAGGTGGCCAGATACGCAGTATTTT. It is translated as CASTPGLARWPDTQYF. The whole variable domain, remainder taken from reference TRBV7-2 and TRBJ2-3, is GAGVSQSPSNKVTEKGKDVELRCDPISGHTALYWYRQSLGQGLEFLIYFQGNSAPDKSGLPSDRFSAERTGGSVSTLTIQRTQQEDSAVYLCASTPGLARWPDTQYFGPGTRLTVL.

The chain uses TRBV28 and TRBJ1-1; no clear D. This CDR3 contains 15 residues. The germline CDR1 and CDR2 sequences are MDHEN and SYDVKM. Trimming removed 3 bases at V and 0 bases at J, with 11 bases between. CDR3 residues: CASSFRGLLNTEAFF. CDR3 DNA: TGTGCCAGCAGTTTCCGCGGACTCCTGAACACTGAAGCTTTCTTT.

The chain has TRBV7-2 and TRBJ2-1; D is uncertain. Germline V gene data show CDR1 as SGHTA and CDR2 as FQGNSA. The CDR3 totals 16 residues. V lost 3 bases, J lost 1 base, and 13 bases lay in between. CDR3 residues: CASSFLLGGSYNEQFF. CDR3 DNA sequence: TGTGCCAGCAGCTTTCTCCTCGGCGGATCCTACAATGAGCAGTTCTTC.

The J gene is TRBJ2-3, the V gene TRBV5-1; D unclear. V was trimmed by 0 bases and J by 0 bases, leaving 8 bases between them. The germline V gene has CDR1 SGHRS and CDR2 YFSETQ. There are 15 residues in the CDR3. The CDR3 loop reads CASSLVVESTDTQYF. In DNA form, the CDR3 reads TGCGCCAGCAGCTTGGTTGTAGAAAGCACAGATACGCAGTATTTT.

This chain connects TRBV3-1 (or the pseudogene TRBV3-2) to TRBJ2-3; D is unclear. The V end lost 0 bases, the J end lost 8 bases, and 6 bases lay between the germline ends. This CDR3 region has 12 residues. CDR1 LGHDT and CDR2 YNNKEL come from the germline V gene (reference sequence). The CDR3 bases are TGTGCCAGCAGCCAAGAGTGGGGTACGCAGTATTTT. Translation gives CASSQEWGTQYF.

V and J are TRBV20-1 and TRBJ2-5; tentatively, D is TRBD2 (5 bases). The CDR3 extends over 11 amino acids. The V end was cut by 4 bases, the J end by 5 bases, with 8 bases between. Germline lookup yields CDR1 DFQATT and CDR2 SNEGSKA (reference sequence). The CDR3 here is CSATWRETQYF. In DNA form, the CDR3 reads TGCAGTGCTACATGGAGGGAGACCCAGTACTTC.

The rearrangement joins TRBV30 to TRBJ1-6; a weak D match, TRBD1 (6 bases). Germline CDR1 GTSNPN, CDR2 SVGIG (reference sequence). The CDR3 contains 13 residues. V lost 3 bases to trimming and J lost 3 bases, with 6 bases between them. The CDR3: CAWRDSYNSPLHF. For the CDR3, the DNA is TGTGCCTGGAGGGACAGCTATAATTCACCCCTCCACTTT.

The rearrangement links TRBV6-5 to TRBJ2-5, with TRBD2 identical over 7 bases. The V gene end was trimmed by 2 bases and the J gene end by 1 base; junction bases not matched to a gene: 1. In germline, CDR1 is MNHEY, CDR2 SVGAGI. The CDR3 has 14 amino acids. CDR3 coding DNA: TGTGCCAGCAGTTACGGCGGGGGCCAAGAGACCCAGTACTTC. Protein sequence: CASSYGGGQETQYF.

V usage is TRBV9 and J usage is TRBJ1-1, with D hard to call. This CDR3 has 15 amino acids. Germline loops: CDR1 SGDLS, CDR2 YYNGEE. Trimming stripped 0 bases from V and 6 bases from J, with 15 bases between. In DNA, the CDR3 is TGTGCCAGCAGCGTAGATCCAGGCAGCACCCCTGAAGCTTTCTTT. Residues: CASSVDPGSTPEAFF.

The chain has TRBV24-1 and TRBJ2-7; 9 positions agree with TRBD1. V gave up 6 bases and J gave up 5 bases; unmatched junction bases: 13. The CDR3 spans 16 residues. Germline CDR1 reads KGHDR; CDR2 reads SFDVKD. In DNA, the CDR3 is TGTGCCACCAGTCAGGGGGCGGGACAGGGTTTCAACGAGCAGTACTTC. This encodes CATSQGAGQGFNEQYF.

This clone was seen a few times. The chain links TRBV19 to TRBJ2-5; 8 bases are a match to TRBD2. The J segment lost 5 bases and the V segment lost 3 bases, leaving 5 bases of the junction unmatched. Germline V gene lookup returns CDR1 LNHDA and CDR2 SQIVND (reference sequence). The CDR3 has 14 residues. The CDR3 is CASSITGTRETQYF. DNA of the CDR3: TGTGCCAGTAGTATCACCGGGACTAGGGAGACCCAGTACTTC. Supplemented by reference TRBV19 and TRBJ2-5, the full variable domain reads DGGITQSPKYLFRKEGQNVTLSCEQNLNHDAMYWYRQDPGQGLRLIYYSQIVNDFQKGDIAEGYSVSREKKESFPLTVTSAQKNPTAFYLCASSITGTRETQYFGPGTRLLVL.

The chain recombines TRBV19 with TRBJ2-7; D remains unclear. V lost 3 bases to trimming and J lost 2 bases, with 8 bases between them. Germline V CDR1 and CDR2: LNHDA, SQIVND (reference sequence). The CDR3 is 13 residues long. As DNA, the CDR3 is TGTGCCAGTAGTATTACAGCCGCCTACGAGCAGTACTTC. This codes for CASSITAAYEQYF. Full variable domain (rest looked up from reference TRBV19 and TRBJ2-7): DGGITQSPKYLFRKEGQNVTLSCEQNLNHDAMYWYRQDPGQGLRLIYYSQIVNDFQKGDIAEGYSVSREKKESFPLTVTSAQKNPTAFYLCASSITAAYEQYFGPGTRLTVT.

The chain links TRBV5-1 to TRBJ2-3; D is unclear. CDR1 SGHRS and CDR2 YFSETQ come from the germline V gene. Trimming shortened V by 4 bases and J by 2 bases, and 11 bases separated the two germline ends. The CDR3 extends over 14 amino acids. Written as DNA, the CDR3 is TGCGCCAGCAGCCCCGATATCTACACAGATACGCAGTATTTT. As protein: CASSPDIYTDTQYF.

The CDR3 bases are TGTGCCATCAGTGTACGGGAGGGCTCCTACGAGCAGTACTTC. This sequence encodes CAISVREGSYEQYF. This sequence joins TRBV10-3 and TRBJ2-7; TRBD2 matches 8 bases. CDR3 size: 14 residues. Unmatched junction bases numbered 2, after V lost 4 bases and J lost 0 bases. The V gene's germline CDR1 is ENHRY and CDR2 SYGVKD.

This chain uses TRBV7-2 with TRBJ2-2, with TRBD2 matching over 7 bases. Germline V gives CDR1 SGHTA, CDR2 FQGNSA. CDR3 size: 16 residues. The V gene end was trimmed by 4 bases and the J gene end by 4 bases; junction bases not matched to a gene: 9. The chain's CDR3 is CASSYNGLGSTGELFF. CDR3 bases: TGTGCCAGCAGCTACAACGGACTAGGTAGCACCGGGGAGCTGTTTTTT.

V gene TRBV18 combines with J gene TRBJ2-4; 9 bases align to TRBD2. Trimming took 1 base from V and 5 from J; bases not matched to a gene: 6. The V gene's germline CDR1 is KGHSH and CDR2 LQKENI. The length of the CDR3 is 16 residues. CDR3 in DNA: TGTGCCAGCTCACCACGGGGACTAGCCGGGGAAAACATTCAGTACTTC. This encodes CASSPRGLAGENIQYF.